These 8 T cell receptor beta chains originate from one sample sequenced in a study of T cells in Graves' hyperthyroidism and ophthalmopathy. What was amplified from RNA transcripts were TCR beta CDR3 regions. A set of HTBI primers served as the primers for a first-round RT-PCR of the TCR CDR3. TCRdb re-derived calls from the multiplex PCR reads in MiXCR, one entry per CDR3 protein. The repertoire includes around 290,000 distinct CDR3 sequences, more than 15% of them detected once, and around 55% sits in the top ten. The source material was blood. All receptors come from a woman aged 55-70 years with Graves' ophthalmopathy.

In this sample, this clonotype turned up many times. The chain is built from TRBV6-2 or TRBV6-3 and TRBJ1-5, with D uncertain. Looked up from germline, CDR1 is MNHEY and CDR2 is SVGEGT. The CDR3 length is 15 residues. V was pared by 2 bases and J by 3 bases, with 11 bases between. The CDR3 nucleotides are TGTGCCAGCAGTTACGATGTCAGCTTCAATCAGCCCCAGCATTTT. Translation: CASSYDVSFNQPQHF.

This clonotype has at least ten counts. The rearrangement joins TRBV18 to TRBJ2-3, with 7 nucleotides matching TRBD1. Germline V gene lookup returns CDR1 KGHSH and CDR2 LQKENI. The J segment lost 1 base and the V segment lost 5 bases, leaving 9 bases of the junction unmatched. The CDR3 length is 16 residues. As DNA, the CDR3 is TGTGCCAGCTCAGCTATTCCGGGACAGCGCACAGATACGCAGTATTTT. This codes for CASSAIPGQRTDTQYF.

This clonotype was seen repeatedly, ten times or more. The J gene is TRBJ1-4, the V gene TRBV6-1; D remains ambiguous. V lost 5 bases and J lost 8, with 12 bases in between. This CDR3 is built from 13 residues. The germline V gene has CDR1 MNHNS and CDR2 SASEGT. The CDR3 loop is CASSYSRAEKLFF. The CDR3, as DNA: TGTGCCAGCAGTTACTCACGGGCCGAAAAACTGTTTTTT.

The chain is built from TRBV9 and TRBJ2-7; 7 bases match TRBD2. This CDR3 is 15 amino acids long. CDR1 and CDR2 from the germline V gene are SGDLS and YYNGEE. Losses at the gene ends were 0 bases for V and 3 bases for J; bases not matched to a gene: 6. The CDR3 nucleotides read TGTGCCAGCAGCGTAGCGGCTAGCGGATTCTACGAGCAGTACTTC. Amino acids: CASSVAASGFYEQYF.

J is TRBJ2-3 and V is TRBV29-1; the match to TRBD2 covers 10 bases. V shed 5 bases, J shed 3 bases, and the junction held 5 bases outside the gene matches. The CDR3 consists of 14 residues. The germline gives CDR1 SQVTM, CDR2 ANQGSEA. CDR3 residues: CSVLAGVHTDTQYF. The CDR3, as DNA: TGCAGCGTTCTAGCGGGGGTACATACAGATACGCAGTATTTT.

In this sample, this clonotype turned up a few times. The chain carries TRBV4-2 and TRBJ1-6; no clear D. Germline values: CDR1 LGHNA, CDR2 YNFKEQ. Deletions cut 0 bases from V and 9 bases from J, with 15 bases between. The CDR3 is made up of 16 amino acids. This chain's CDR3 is CASSQENAGRASPLHF. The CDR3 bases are TGTGCCAGCAGCCAAGAGAACGCAGGACGCGCTTCACCCCTCCACTTT.

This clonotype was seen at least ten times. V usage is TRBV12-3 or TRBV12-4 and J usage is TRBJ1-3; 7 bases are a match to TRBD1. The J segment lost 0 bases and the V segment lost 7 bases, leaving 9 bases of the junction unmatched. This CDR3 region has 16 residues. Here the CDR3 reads CASNSRTGDSGNTIYF. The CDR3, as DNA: TGTGCCAGCAATAGCCGAACAGGGGACTCTGGAAACACCATATATTTT.

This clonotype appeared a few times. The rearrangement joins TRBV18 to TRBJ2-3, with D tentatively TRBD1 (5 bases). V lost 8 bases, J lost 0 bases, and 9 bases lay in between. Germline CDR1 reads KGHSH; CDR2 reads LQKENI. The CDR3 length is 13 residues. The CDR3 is CASPWTSTDTQYF. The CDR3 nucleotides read TGTGCCAGCCCATGGACAAGCACAGATACGCAGTATTTT.